These 27 T cell receptor beta chains came from one sample sequenced in a study of T cells in Graves' hyperthyroidism and ophthalmopathy (dated by TCRdb to about 2019). The protocol used for the library was multiplex PCR. This sample was sequenced with an Illumina HiSeq 2000. TCR beta CDR3 regions were amplified from RNA transcripts. A first-round RT-PCR of the TCR CDR3 used the HTBI primer set with the Qiagen OneStep RT-PCR kit. The public reads were quality trimmed at Q25 with fastp and then assembled into clones with MiXCR by TCRdb, keeping productive beta chains. Every CDR3 protein is listed once, alongside the most common genes and DNA of its rows. The sample table lists fewer than 600,000 distinct CDR3 sequences, 12% to 15% of them with a count of one. The ten largest clonotypes hold 11% to 15% of the sample. The sequenced sample consisted of blood. Receptors were obtained from a woman in her 40s with Graves' hyperthyroidism.

The rearrangement uses TRBV6-5 and TRBJ2-7; possible D gene TRBD2, 5 bases. CDR3 length: 13 amino acids. Germline V lookup: CDR1 MNHEY, CDR2 SVGAGI. The germline V and J ends were trimmed by 2 bases and 2 bases, with 7 bases remaining between them. CDR3 nucleotides: TGTGCCAGCAGTTACGAGGGCACCTACGAGCAGTACTTC. It translates to CASSYEGTYEQYF.

The V call is TRBV19, the J call TRBJ1-4, with 8 bases lining up with TRBD1. The germline gives CDR1 LNHDA, CDR2 SQIVND (reference sequence). With V trimmed by 8 bases and J by 0 bases, 5 bases remained unmatched. CDR3 length equals 15 residues. CDR3 DNA: TGTGCCAGTTCGGACAGGGCCTCAACTAATGAAAAACTGTTTTTT. It yields the protein CASSDRASTNEKLFF.

This clonotype has more than one count but fewer than ten. The chain recombines TRBV19 with TRBJ1-6; TRBD1 aligns across 7 bases. Germline-derived CDR1 and CDR2 are LNHDA and SQIVND (reference sequence). The junction had 7 bases not matched to a gene; V was cut back by 7 bases and J by 7 bases. The CDR3 runs to 14 residues. As DNA, the CDR3 is TGTGCCAGTAAACCGGGACAGACGAATTCACCCCTCCACTTT. Translating gives CASKPGQTNSPLHF.

This clonotype has more than one count but fewer than ten. The chain couples TRBV10-3 to TRBJ2-4; tentatively, D is TRBD2 (6 bases). The V gene lost 3 bases and the J gene lost 6 bases, with 12 bases spanning the gap. This CDR3 is 14 amino acids long. Germline V gene sequence: CDR1 ENHRY, CDR2 SYGVKD. CDR3 DNA: TGTGCCATCAGTGACACTGCGGGGAGAAACATTCAGTACTTC. This codes for CAISDTAGRNIQYF.

This clonotype was seen more than once but under ten times. Possible read error: a much larger clone is one base away. The CDR3 sequence: CASNPPPASYNEQFF. The CDR3 DNA sequence: TGTGCCAGCAACCCTCCCCCTGCCTCCTACAATGAGCAGTTCTTC. The chain is built from TRBV11-2 and TRBJ2-1; D is undetermined. CDR3 length equals 15 residues. From germline, CDR1 is SGHAT and CDR2 FQNNGV. V was pared by 7 bases and J by 0 bases, with 13 bases between.

This clonotype came up many times. The chain uses TRBV28 and TRBJ1-1; possible D gene TRBD1, 6 bases. This CDR3 contains 15 residues. Germline CDR1 MDHEN, CDR2 SYDVKM. With 6 bases removed from V and 0 bases from J, the gap between germline ends came to 14 bases. The CDR3 loop reads CASRSPGVLNTEAFF. CDR3 nucleotide sequence: TGTGCCAGCAGAAGTCCAGGGGTGTTGAACACTGAAGCTTTCTTT.

This clonotype has only a few counts. A much more abundant neighbour one base away suggests this may be a read error. The V gene is TRBV7-9, the J gene TRBJ1-2; TRBD1 aligns across 8 bases. CDR3 size: 13 residues. V lost 4 bases and J lost 8; bases outside the gene matches: 6. From germline, CDR1 is SEHNR and CDR2 FQNEAQ (reference sequence). The DNA of the CDR3 is TGTGCCAGCAGCTGGGACAGGACCGGGGGCTACACCTTC. Translated: CASSWDRTGGYTF. The entire variable domain, with the rest obtained from reference TRBV7-9 and TRBJ1-2, is as follows: DTGVSQNPRHKITKRGQNVTFRCDPISEHNRLYWYRQTLGQGPEFLTYFQNEAQLEKSRLLSDRFSAERPKGSFSTLEIQRTEQGDSAMYLCASSWDRTGGYTFGSGTRLTVV.

The chain recombines TRBV2 with TRBJ2-3; 7 positions match TRBD2. Germline assignment: CDR1 SNHLY and CDR2 FYNNEI. The CDR3 extends over 16 amino acids. V shed 1 base and J 2 bases; nucleotides not matched to a gene: 6. This CDR3 is CASSEVGLLNTDTQYF. As DNA, the CDR3 is TGTGCCAGCAGTGAAGTGGGACTACTTAACACAGATACGCAGTATTTT.

This clonotype has ten or more counts. The chain has TRBV6-1 and TRBJ2-4; 9 bases match TRBD1. Per germline, CDR1 MNHNS and CDR2 SASEGT. The CDR3 loop spans 16 amino acids. Losses at the gene ends were 3 bases for V and 4 bases for J; bases not matched to a gene: 7. Here the CDR3 reads CASSDAAGQGKNIQYF. The CDR3 nucleotides read TGTGCCAGCAGTGATGCTGCGGGACAGGGAAAAAACATTCAGTACTTC.

This clonotype was found many times. The gene calls are TRBV20-1 and TRBJ1-4, with D tentatively TRBD1 (5 bases). The CDR3 is 13 amino acids. Germline values: CDR1 DFQATT, CDR2 SNEGSKA (reference sequence). Trimming took 3 bases from V and 6 from J, leaving 11 bases between them. Here the CDR3 DNA reads TGCAGTGCTAGTGGGCAGGGTGATGAAAAACTGTTTTTT. This gives the protein CSASGQGDEKLFF.

This clonotype was counted many times. The chain couples TRBV10-2 to TRBJ2-3; perhaps TRBD1 as D (7 bases). There are 17 residues in the CDR3. Trimming shortened V by 3 bases and J by 1 base, and 17 bases separated the two germline ends. Germline V gene sequence: CDR1 WSHSY, CDR2 SAAADI. The CDR3 sequence: CASSDQGGSHRTDTQYF. In nucleotides, the CDR3 is TGCGCCAGCAGTGATCAGGGGGGATCCCACCGCACAGATACGCAGTATTTT.

The sample holds many counts of this clonotype. The chain is built from TRBV7-9 and TRBJ2-2; no clear D. Germline V gives CDR1 SEHNR, CDR2 FQNEAQ (reference sequence). V lost 8 bases, J lost 3 bases, and 4 bases lay in between. The CDR3 has 11 amino acids. CDR3 bases: TGTGCCAGCTTCTACACCGGGGAGCTGTTTTTT. This gives the protein CASFYTGELFF.

This clonotype was seen only a few times. The gene calls are TRBV6-1 and TRBJ1-5; 7 bases are a match to TRBD1. This CDR3 is built from 15 residues. Trimming took 4 bases from V and 7 from J; bases not matched to a gene: 10. From germline, CDR1 is MNHNS and CDR2 SASEGT. This CDR3 reads CASSGEDRAGQPQHF. CDR3 coding DNA: TGTGCCAGCAGTGGCGAAGACAGGGCTGGGCAGCCCCAGCATTTT.

This clonotype was counted many times. This CDR3 is CASSVGRTSGQETQYF. For the CDR3, the DNA is TGTGCCAGCAGCGTGGGACGGACTAGCGGCCAAGAGACCCAGTACTTC. The chain uses TRBV9 and TRBJ2-5, with TRBD2 identical over 10 bases. CDR3 size: 16 residues. V was pared by 2 bases and J by 1 base, with 5 bases of the junction left unmatched. CDR1 and CDR2 from the germline V gene are SGDLS and YYNGEE. The whole variable domain, filled in from reference TRBV9 and TRBJ2-5, reads DSGVTQTPKHLITATGQRVTLRCSPRSGDLSVYWYQQSLDQGLQFLIQYYNGEERAKGNILERFSAQQFPDLHSELNLSSLELGDSALYFCASSVGRTSGQETQYFGPGTRLLVL.

This clonotype was recorded at least ten times. This chain uses TRBV2 with TRBJ1-2; no reliable D call. Trimming removed 4 bases at V and 8 bases at J, with 14 bases between. Looked up from germline, CDR1 is SNHLY and CDR2 is FYNNEI. The CDR3 extends over 13 amino acids. This chain's CDR3 is CASSAEGIEGYTF. The CDR3 DNA follows: TGTGCCAGCAGTGCGGAAGGCATTGAAGGCTACACCTTC.

This clonotype was seen a handful of times. The chain has TRBV10-3 and TRBJ1-5; D remains unclear. The germline gives CDR1 ENHRY, CDR2 SYGVKD. Trimming shortened V by 3 bases and J by 2 bases, and 14 bases separated the two germline ends. CDR3 size: 16 residues. CDR3 region: CAISDTNVRGNQPQHF. CDR3 coding DNA: TGTGCCATCAGTGATACTAACGTGAGAGGCAATCAGCCCCAGCATTTT.

This clonotype was seen more than once but under ten times. This chain connects TRBV6-1 to TRBJ2-7; TRBD1 agrees at 8 bases. This CDR3 has 14 residues. The junction had 5 bases not matched to a gene; V was cut back by 7 bases and J by 0 bases. Germline loops: CDR1 MNHNS, CDR2 SASEGT. CDR3 nucleotide sequence: TGTGCCAGCATTCGACAGGGGTTCTCCTACGAGCAGTACTTC. Amino acids: CASIRQGFSYEQYF.

This clonotype was seen a few times. The chain is built from TRBV4-2 and TRBJ2-1, with a weak D call TRBD2 (5 bases). This CDR3 comprises 14 residues. Per germline, CDR1 LGHNA and CDR2 YNFKEQ. Deletions cut 4 bases from V and 7 bases from J, with 14 bases between. The CDR3, as DNA: TGTGCCAGCAGCCCAGGCGACGGGGTGAATGAGCAGTTCTTC. Translated: CASSPGDGVNEQFF.

The chain is built from TRBV9 and TRBJ1-4; D gene ambiguous. The V gene's germline CDR1 is SGDLS and CDR2 YYNGEE. V lost 3 bases and J 2 bases, leaving 8 bases between the germline ends. The CDR3 is 14 residues long. CDR3 bases: TGTGCCAGCAGCGGCTTAGGGACTAATGAAAAACTGTTTTTT. Encoded protein: CASSGLGTNEKLFF.

The table lists this clonotype with many counts. This chain links TRBV28 with TRBJ2-1; TRBD2 might be the D (5 bases). This CDR3 region has 15 residues. CDR1 and CDR2 (germline): MDHEN, SYDVKM. With 6 bases removed from V and 0 bases from J, the gap between germline ends came to 12 bases. CDR3 coding DNA: TGTGCCAGCAGACCTCCGGGGAGCTCCTACAATGAGCAGTTCTTC. It specifies CASRPPGSSYNEQFF.

This clonotype was observed many times. V and J are TRBV12-3 or TRBV12-4 and TRBJ2-7; D may be TRBD1 (5 bases). The CDR3 has 15 amino acids. V was trimmed by 5 bases and J by 3 bases, leaving 17 bases between them. DNA for the CDR3: TGTGCCAGCAGTGTTGACAGTAACCAACACTACGAGCAGTACTTC. As protein: CASSVDSNQHYEQYF.

This clonotype was detected many times. The chain recombines TRBV2 with TRBJ2-3; TRBD2 agrees at 10 bases. Germline assignment: CDR1 SNHLY and CDR2 FYNNEI. The CDR3 sequence is 15 residues long. After removal of 6 bases from V and 3 bases from J, the junction contained 6 bases not matched to a gene. CDR3 in DNA: TGTGCCAGCAGCTCGGGACTAGCGACGACAGATACGCAGTATTTT. Translation: CASSSGLATTDTQYF.

This chain connects TRBV2 to TRBJ2-7, with D possibly matching TRBD2 (5 bases). From germline, CDR1 is SNHLY and CDR2 FYNNEI. Trimming cost V 3 bases and J 5 bases, with 14 bases left between them. The CDR3 length is 14 residues. For the CDR3, the DNA is TGTGCCAGCAGTGACAGCGGCCGACGGGACGAGCAGTACTTC. It translates to CASSDSGRRDEQYF. Using reference TRBV2 and TRBJ2-7 for the parts outside the CDR3, the full variable domain is EPEVTQTPSHQVTQMGQEVILRCVPISNHLYFYWYRQILGQKVEFLVSFYNNEISEKSEIFDDQFSVERPDGSNFTLKIRSTKLEDSAMYFCASSDSGRRDEQYFGPGTRLTVT.

This clonotype occurred a few times. The chain has TRBV20-1 and TRBJ2-7; D tentatively reads TRBD1 or TRBD2 (5 bases each). This CDR3 comprises 14 residues. Germline V lookup: CDR1 DFQATT, CDR2 SNEGSKA (reference sequence). V shed 6 bases and J shed 1 base, with 16 bases lying between them. The CDR3 DNA follows: TGCAGTGCCCCCCCCGGGACGGCTTCCTACGAGCAGTACTTC. Its translation is CSAPPGTASYEQYF.

In this sample, this clonotype turned up many times. The rearrangement joins TRBV11-2 to TRBJ2-1; TRBD2 agrees at 9 bases. The V gene end was trimmed by 5 bases and the J gene end by 9 bases; junction bases not matched to a gene: 14. This CDR3 has 16 amino acids. The germline gives CDR1 SGHAT, CDR2 FQNNGV. Here the CDR3 DNA reads TGTGCCAGCAGCATGACTAGCGGAGGGGGGGTGGCTGAGCAGTTCTTC. It codes for CASSMTSGGGVAEQFF. The variable domain in full, completed from reference TRBV11-2 and TRBJ2-1, reads EAGVAQSPRYKIIEKRQSVAFWCNPISGHATLYWYQQILGQGPKLLIQFQNNGVVDDSQLPKDRFSAERLKGVDSTLKIQPAKLEDSAVYLCASSMTSGGGVAEQFFGPGTRLTVL.

CDR3: CASSLALPDRDDERLEFF. The CDR3 DNA sequence: TGTGCCAGCAGTTTAGCTTTACCTGACAGAGACGATGAGCGGTTGGAGTTCTTC. This chain uses TRBV12-3 or TRBV12-4 with TRBJ2-1, with D perhaps being TRBD1 or TRBD2 (5 bases each). Trimming took off 0 bases at V and 14 bases at J, with 29 bases between the two ends. CDR3 length equals 18 residues.

CDR3 sequence reads: CASSERTGGSETQYF. As DNA, the CDR3 is TGTGCCAGCAGTGAAAGGACGGGGGGCTCGGAGACCCAGTACTTC. The chain carries TRBV6-1 and TRBJ2-5, with D maybe TRBD2 (7 bases). Trimming pared 2 bases from V and 5 bases from J, leaving 15 bases between. There are 15 residues in the CDR3. CDR1 MNHNS and CDR2 SASEGT come from the germline V gene.